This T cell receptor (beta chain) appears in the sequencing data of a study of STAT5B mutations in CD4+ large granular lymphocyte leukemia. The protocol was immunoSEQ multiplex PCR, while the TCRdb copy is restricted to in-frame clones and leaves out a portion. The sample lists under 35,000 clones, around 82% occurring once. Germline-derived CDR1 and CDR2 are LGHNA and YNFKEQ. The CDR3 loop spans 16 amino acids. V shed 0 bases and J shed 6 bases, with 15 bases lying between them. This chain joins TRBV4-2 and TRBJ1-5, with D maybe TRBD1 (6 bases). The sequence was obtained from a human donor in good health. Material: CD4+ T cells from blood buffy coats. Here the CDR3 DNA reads TGTGCCAGCAGCCAAGATAGGGGGGGAGTTGGTCAGCCCCAGCATTTT. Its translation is CASSQDRGGVGQPQHF.